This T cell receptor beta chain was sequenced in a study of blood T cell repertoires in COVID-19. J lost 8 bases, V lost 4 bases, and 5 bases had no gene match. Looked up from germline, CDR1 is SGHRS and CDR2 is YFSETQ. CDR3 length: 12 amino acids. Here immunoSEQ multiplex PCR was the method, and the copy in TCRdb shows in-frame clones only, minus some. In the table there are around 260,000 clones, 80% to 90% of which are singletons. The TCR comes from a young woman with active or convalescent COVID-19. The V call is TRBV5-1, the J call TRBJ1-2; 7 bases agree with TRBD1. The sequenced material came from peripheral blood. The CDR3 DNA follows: TGCGCCAGCAGCCAACAGGGGTCCGGCTACACCTTC. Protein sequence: CASSQQGSGYTF.